This is a list of T cell receptor beta chains from one sample in a study of Graves' ophthalmopathy and Graves' hyperthyroidism. TCRdb reanalysed the multiplex PCR reads using MiXCR and keeps one entry per CDR3 protein. The sample records over 450,000 distinct CDR3 sequences, approximately 14% being singletons. Specimen: blood. The receptor source for this set is a woman aged 30 to 39 with Graves' ophthalmopathy. Each CDR3 is given with its conserved first and last residue. A D gene is named only where the DNA matches it firmly. The size of a clone is reported for some rows only, either as once, few or many, or as a class for expanded clones.

clone size,V gene,D gene,J gene,CDR3 protein,CDR3 DNA
many,TRBV12-3/TRBV12-4,NA,TRBJ2-5,CASSPGEETQYF,TGTGCCAGCAGTCCAGGGGAAGAGACCCAGTACTTC
many,TRBV7-8,NA,TRBJ2-7,CASSSPLVSGYEQYF,TGTGCCAGCAGCTCCCCCCTGGTGTCGGGCTACGAGCAGTACTTC
NA,TRBV30,NA,TRBJ2-7,CAWSVRRDSEQYF,TGTGCCTGGAGTGTACGGAGGGACTCCGAGCAGTACTTC
many,TRBV19,NA,TRBJ1-2,CVSSMGSNYGYTF,TGTGTCAGTAGTATGGGCTCGAACTATGGCTACACCTTC
NA,TRBV6-4,NA,TRBJ1-6,CASSDSGANSPLHF,TGTGCCAGCAGTGACTCGGGGGCTAATTCACCCCTCCACTTT
many,TRBV6-1,NA,TRBJ2-6,CASSEALGWSGANVLTF,TGTGCCAGCAGTGAAGCGCTGGGCTGGTCCGGGGCCAACGTCCTGACTTTC
few,TRBV5-1,TRBD1,TRBJ1-2,CASSQGTGGFDGYTF,TGCGCCAGCAGCCAAGGGACAGGGGGCTTCGATGGCTACACCTTC
many,TRBV7-3,TRBD1,TRBJ1-1,CASSPQSTGEETEAFF,TGTGCCAGCAGCCCTCAATCGACAGGGGAGGAGACTGAAGCTTTCTTT
many,TRBV12-3/TRBV12-4,NA,TRBJ1-1,CASSRLDTEAFF,TGTGCCAGCAGTCGGTTGGACACTGAAGCTTTCTTT
many,TRBV20-1,TRBD1,TRBJ2-5,CSASGPTGTGETQYF,TGCAGTGCTAGTGGCCCCACCGGGACAGGCGAGACCCAGTACTTC
few,TRBV2,TRBD1,TRBJ2-1,CASSVGDSPYNEQFF,TGTGCCAGCAGTGTGGGGGACAGCCCCTACAATGAGCAGTTCTTC
many,TRBV28,TRBD1,TRBJ2-7,CASSSHPGQGAHEQYF,TGTGCCAGCAGTTCCCACCCGGGACAGGGGGCCCACGAGCAGTACTTC
many,TRBV11-1,NA,TRBJ2-2,CASTRGSRRSGGELFF,TGTGCCAGCACCCGGGGTAGCAGGAGAAGCGGCGGGGAGCTGTTTTTT
few,TRBV11-2,NA,TRBJ2-5,CASSPPRFWRGQETQYF,TGTGCCAGCAGCCCCCCTCGTTTCTGGCGGGGTCAAGAGACCCAGTACTTC
many,TRBV6-1,NA,TRBJ2-5,CASAVKQTQYF,TGTGCCAGCGCCGTCAAACAGACCCAGTACTTC
few,TRBV5-1,NA,TRBJ2-7,CASSSLTSEQYF,TGCGCCAGCAGCTCCCTTACATCCGAGCAGTACTTC
many,TRBV27,NA,TRBJ2-7,CASSLRLGSIYEQYF,TGTGCCAGCAGTTTGAGGTTGGGGTCCATCTACGAGCAGTACTTC
NA,TRBV27,NA,TRBJ2-7,CASSYGGQLAYEQYF,TGTGCCAGCAGTTACGGGGGACAGCTGGCCTACGAGCAGTACTTC
few,TRBV18,NA,TRBJ1-1,CASSPKGSTEAFF,TGTGCCAGCTCACCGAAAGGGAGCACTGAAGCTTTCTTT
many,TRBV28,NA,TRBJ1-2,CASRGWDGYTF,TGTGCCAGCAGGGGGTGGGACGGCTACACCTTC
NA,TRBV13,NA,TRBJ1-5,CASSLGRSGQPQHF,TGTGCCAGCAGCTTAGGGCGGTCTGGACAGCCCCAGCATTTT
many,TRBV28,NA,TRBJ1-3,CASSFGVERNTIYF,TGTGCCAGCAGTTTCGGCGTGGAGAGAAACACCATATATTTT
many,TRBV12-3/TRBV12-4,NA,TRBJ1-2,CASSIPTGGYGYTF,TGTGCCAGCAGTATTCCGACAGGAGGCTATGGCTACACCTTC
many,TRBV15,NA,TRBJ1-1,CATSRDRWDALTEAFF,TGTGCCACCAGCAGAGATCGATGGGACGCACTCACTGAAGCTTTCTTT